This T cell receptor (beta chain) was recorded in a study of blood T cell repertoires in COVID-19. Clones were read by immunoSEQ multiplex PCR, and TCRdb kept only the in-frame ones, dropping some. The data show 70,000 to 85,000 clones, around 93% seen once. Germline values: CDR1 GTSNPN, CDR2 SVGIG (reference sequence). The CDR3 contains 11 residues. V lost 3 bases and J 5 bases, leaving 8 bases between the germline ends. The source material was peripheral blood. V usage is TRBV30 and J usage is TRBJ2-7; unclear D gene. This TCR came from a woman aged 55 to 70 with active COVID-19. CDR3 sequence reads: CAWRGKHEQYF. CDR3 DNA sequence: TGTGCCTGGAGGGGCAAGCACGAGCAGTACTTC.